Described below is a single TCR beta chain sequence and its context. Its antigen is unidentified. A much larger clone lies one base from this, so it may be a read error. Sample-barcoded 5' priming and a J-beta primer mix drove a second PCR of about 6 to 11 cycles. The authors tagged each cDNA molecule using a template-switch adaptor with 12 random nucleotides. Every sample produced at least 2.5 million CDR3-containing paired-end reads. TCRdb itself ran the 5' RACE reads through MiXCR, one entry per CDR3 protein. The sample records 590,000 or so distinct CDR3 sequences, approximately 30% being singletons. The sample originates from a study of blood T cells in healthy people across ages. The study's findings and limits: What prevented conclusive comparison of naive and antigen-experienced cells was that PBMCs were unsorted.

Sequencing used blood. This clonotype was obtained from a woman aged 80 or over in good health.

The CDR3 protein is CASSSLWGNTEAFF. CDR3 nucleotide sequence: TGTGCCAGCAGTTCGTTGTGGGGGAACACTGAAGCTTTCTTT. The chain carries TRBV7-2 and TRBJ1-1; no firm D call. CDR1 and CDR2 (germline): SGHTA, FQGNSA. The CDR3 extends over 14 amino acids. Trimming removed 6 bases from V and 1 base from J, with 12 bases in between.